This TCR beta chain was profiled in a study of early T cells in non-severe SARS-CoV-2 infection. The overall study: Alpha and beta chains were unpaired, from unsorted whole-blood bulk RNA.

Findings and caveats of the study: VDJdb matching, biased toward anti-spike CD8 responses, missed private and CD4 specificities.

Germline V CDR1 and CDR2: SEHNR, FQNEAQ (reference sequence). The CDR3 spans 11 residues. V lost 4 bases and J lost 13, with 11 bases in between. Unique molecular identifiers were attached to individual cDNA molecules. TCRdb re-called the 5' RACE reads with MiXCR, one entry per CDR3 protein. This table has about 56,000 distinct CDR3 sequences, over 13% appearing once. The sample holds a few counts of this clonotype. The antigen is not known. The clonotype was recovered from an adult who was a healthcare worker with PCR-confirmed SARS-CoV-2 infection or an uninfected control (not recorded which). Sequencing used whole blood, obtained at baseline. This sequence joins TRBV7-9 and TRBJ2-1; maybe TRBD1 (6 bases). CDR3 nucleotides: TGTGCCAGCAGCTACGGACAGTTCCAGTTCTTC. Translating it yields CASSYGQFQFF.